The 32 T cell receptor beta chains below come from one sample, sequenced in a study of post-analysis software for immune sequencing data. Study-wide points: Controls had lower frequencies than patients of 4 or 5 TRBV segments, which included TRBV5-6, TRBV5-1 and TRBV20-1.

Included in the TCR beta cDNA libraries were unique molecular identifiers. Using its own MiXCR run on the PCR reads, TCRdb lists one record per CDR3 protein. The profile shows approximately 690,000 distinct CDR3 sequences, more than 50% of them singletons. Antigens for these TCRs are unknown. The sequenced material came from blood. These receptors all stem from a girl aged 2 to 9 with multiple sclerosis.

The CDR3 DNA is TGTGCCAGCAGCTTTCGGGCAGGGGAACCGAATTCACCCCTCCACTTT. Its protein is CASSFRAGEPNSPLHF. The chain uses TRBV12-3 or TRBV12-4 and TRBJ1-6, with a weak D call TRBD1 (6 bases). This CDR3 is built from 16 residues. Trimming took off 6 bases at V and 7 bases at J, with 19 bases between the two ends.

This rearrangement joins TRBV5-1 to TRBJ2-1, with 10 bases matching TRBD2. The CDR3 runs 17 residues. Germline trimming cut 2 bases from V and 6 bases from J; bases unmatched to any gene: 11. Germline V gene data show CDR1 as SGHRS and CDR2 as YFSETQ. The CDR3 DNA follows: TGCGCCAGCAGCTTCCAGACTAGCGGGCTTGGTATCAATGAGCAGTTCTTC. It codes for CASSFQTSGLGINEQFF.

The rearrangement joins TRBV7-9 to TRBJ1-6, with no clear D. Germline V gene lookup returns CDR1 SEHNR and CDR2 FQNEAQ (reference sequence). The CDR3 has 14 amino acids. Trimming shortened V by 5 bases and J by 8 bases, and 13 bases separated the two germline ends. The CDR3 loop is CASSLVPGDSPLHF. The CDR3 bases are TGTGCCAGCAGCCTCGTCCCGGGTGATTCACCCCTCCACTTT.

For the CDR3, the DNA is TGTGCCACCAGCAGAGAGGTGGGAGGGGAGGAACTGTTTTTT. This codes for CATSREVGGEELFF. The chain recombines TRBV15 with TRBJ1-4; tentatively, D is TRBD1 (5 bases). Germline V gene data show CDR1 as LNHNV and CDR2 as YYDKDF (reference sequence). This CDR3 region has 14 residues. Deletions cut 0 bases from V and 12 bases from J, with 14 bases between.

This chain joins TRBV6-5 and TRBJ2-1; 10 positions agree with TRBD2. With 2 bases clipped from V and 11 bases from J, the junction kept 6 bases outside the gene matches. The CDR3 consists of 14 residues. CDR1 is MNHEY and CDR2 is SVGAGI in the germline V gene. In nucleotides, the CDR3 is TGTGCCAGCAGTTACGGACTAGCGGTCGGTCAGCAGTTCTTC. Translation gives CASSYGLAVGQQFF.

This chain connects TRBV20-1 to TRBJ2-5; D not certain. Germline V gene data show CDR1 as DFQATT and CDR2 as SNEGSKA (reference sequence). CDR3 length: 14 amino acids. Deletions cut 1 base from V and 1 base from J, with 10 bases between. This CDR3 reads CSARGALGQETQYF. The CDR3 nucleotides read TGCAGTGCTAGAGGGGCATTGGGCCAAGAGACCCAGTACTTC.

The chain combines TRBV29-1 with TRBJ1-1, with D uncertain. CDR1 and CDR2 (germline): SQVTM, ANQGSEA. The CDR3 is made up of 15 amino acids. Trimming removed 7 bases at V and 4 bases at J, with 22 bases between. In DNA form, the CDR3 reads TGCAGCGCCCTCCCGGACCCTAAAACCCCCACTGAAGCTTTCTTT. It yields the protein CSALPDPKTPTEAFF.

The table lists this clonotype with a few counts. The chain has TRBV2 and TRBJ2-4, with 9 bases aligning to TRBD1. Germline assignment: CDR1 SNHLY and CDR2 FYNNEI. This CDR3 spans 15 amino acids. V trimming: 1 base; J trimming: 8 bases; junction bases outside the gene matches: 6. The CDR3 protein is CASSEGGQGIYIQYF. The CDR3 region has the DNA TGTGCCAGCAGTGAAGGGGGACAGGGAATTTACATTCAGTACTTC.

This sequence joins TRBV3-1 and TRBJ2-3, with no clear D. Trimming removed 3 bases from V and 0 bases from J, with 4 bases in between. Germline assignment: CDR1 LGHDT and CDR2 YNNKEL (reference sequence). The CDR3 is made up of 13 amino acids. CDR3 DNA sequence: TGTGCCAGCAGCCATGCTAGCACAGATACGCAGTATTTT. This encodes CASSHASTDTQYF.

This chain uses TRBV6-5 with TRBJ2-1; 12 bases agree with TRBD2. This CDR3 has 18 amino acids. V lost 0 bases and J lost 6; bases outside the gene matches: 9. Germline lookup yields CDR1 MNHEY and CDR2 SVGAGI. The CDR3 DNA is TGTGCCAGCAGTTACTCAGTTCCCGGGACTAGCGGGCTCAATGAGCAGTTCTTC. This encodes CASSYSVPGTSGLNEQFF.

CDR3 sequence reads: CSASLGAGGYGYTF. The CDR3 nucleotides are TGCAGTGCTAGTCTAGGGGCAGGGGGCTATGGCTACACCTTC. The rearrangement links TRBV20-1 to TRBJ1-2, with TRBD1 identical over 7 bases. The junction had 8 bases not matched to a gene; V was cut back by 3 bases and J by 4 bases. The CDR3 has 14 amino acids. Germline lookup yields CDR1 DFQATT and CDR2 SNEGSKA (reference sequence).

This rearrangement joins TRBV29-1 to TRBJ2-1; 8 bases align to TRBD1. From germline, CDR1 is SQVTM and CDR2 ANQGSEA. Trimming cost V 6 bases and J 7 bases; bases outside gene matches: 8. The CDR3 spans 13 residues. CDR3 protein: CSVPTRQGNEQFF. The CDR3 DNA follows: TGCAGCGTCCCCACCCGACAGGGGAATGAGCAGTTCTTC.

The chain combines TRBV6-2 or TRBV6-3 with TRBJ2-3, with 9 bases lining up with TRBD2. Trimming at V came to 0 bases and at J to 8 bases, leaving 3 bases not matched to a gene. The length of the CDR3 is 14 residues. Germline V gene lookup returns CDR1 MNHEY and CDR2 SVGEGT. The CDR3 reads CASSYSLAGTTQYF. In nucleotides, the CDR3 is TGTGCCAGCAGTTACTCGCTAGCGGGGACTACGCAGTATTTT.

CDR3 nucleotide sequence: TGCAGTGCTAGAGATCCTCCCTCGAACACTGAAGCTTTCTTT. Translating gives CSARDPPSNTEAFF. J is TRBJ1-1 and V is TRBV20-1; D gene uncertain. Per germline, CDR1 DFQATT and CDR2 SNEGSKA (reference sequence). CDR3 length: 14 residues. Trimming left V 0 bases short and J 1 base short, with 9 bases between.

The chain employs TRBV4-3 and TRBJ2-7; the match to TRBD2 covers 16 bases. The closer fit of TRBJ2-5 to the DNA end suggests the J call may be wrong. The CDR3 contains 19 residues. Germline V CDR1 and CDR2: LGHNA, YSLEER. Here the CDR3 DNA reads TGCGCCAGCAGCCAATCCCCCGGGACTAGCGGGAGGGCCTGGGAGACCCAGTACTTC. This codes for CASSQSPGTSGRAWETQYF.

The rearrangement joins TRBV6-1 to TRBJ2-2; 8 bases match TRBD2. Trimming took 7 bases from V and 7 from J; bases not matched to a gene: 5. CDR3 length equals 13 residues. From germline, CDR1 is MNHNS and CDR2 SASEGT. The CDR3 reads CASTRLAYGELFF. In DNA form, the CDR3 reads TGTGCCAGCACCCGACTAGCGTACGGGGAGCTGTTTTTT.

The CDR3 spells CSASQGPLGKANYGYTF. The CDR3, as DNA: TGCAGTGCTAGCCAAGGGCCCCTCGGGAAGGCTAACTATGGCTACACCTTC. The rearrangement uses TRBV20-1 and TRBJ1-2; D remains ambiguous. The V gene lost 3 bases and the J gene lost 0 bases, with 20 bases spanning the gap. The CDR3 extends over 17 amino acids. CDR1 is DFQATT, CDR2 SNEGSKA, per germline (reference sequence).

The chain uses TRBV6-5 and TRBJ2-3, with D possibly TRBD1 on 6 matching bases. This CDR3 region has 16 residues. Germline V CDR1 and CDR2: MNHEY, SVGAGI. V gave up 6 bases and J gave up 1 base, with 17 bases separating them. The CDR3 spells CASRLESRGGTDTQYF. The CDR3 coding sequence is TGTGCCAGCAGACTAGAGTCCAGGGGTGGCACAGATACGCAGTATTTT.

J is TRBJ1-1 and V is TRBV20-1, with 9 bases identical to TRBD1. In germline, CDR1 is DFQATT, CDR2 SNEGSKA (reference sequence). The CDR3 runs to 14 residues. V lost 1 base to trimming and J lost 3 bases; unmatched junction nucleotides: 3. CDR3 sequence reads: CSARGDREDTEAFF. CDR3 sequence (DNA): TGCAGTGCTAGAGGGGACAGGGAGGACACTGAAGCTTTCTTT.

The chain links TRBV24-1 to TRBJ2-1; TRBD1 matches at 9 bases. The length of the CDR3 is 12 residues. Germline lookup yields CDR1 KGHDR and CDR2 SFDVKD. The V segment lost 3 bases and the J segment 15 bases; nucleotides outside the gene matches: 5. This CDR3 reads CATSDPDRGWFF. CDR3 coding DNA: TGTGCCACCAGTGATCCGGACAGGGGATGGTTCTTC.

This rearrangement joins TRBV27 to TRBJ2-7, with TRBD2 as a possible D gene (6 bases). The CDR3 length is 14 residues. Trimming cost V 4 bases and J 7 bases, with 17 bases left between them. CDR1 is MNHEY, CDR2 SMNVEV, per germline (reference sequence). The CDR3 sequence is CASSWSGQSWEQYF. The CDR3 nucleotides read TGTGCCAGCAGTTGGAGCGGGCAGTCCTGGGAGCAGTACTTC.

The chain links TRBV5-1 to TRBJ2-5, with D hard to call. Germline values: CDR1 SGHRS, CDR2 YFSETQ. CDR3 length equals 19 residues. V gave up 0 bases and J gave up 0 bases, with 21 bases separating them. The CDR3 DNA is TGCGCCAGCAGCTTGGGTCGACGCGACTGGACCATGTACCAAGAGACCCAGTACTTC. Its translation: CASSLGRRDWTMYQETQYF.

The chain links TRBV5-6 to TRBJ2-4; 8 nucleotides match TRBD2. Per germline, CDR1 SGHDT and CDR2 YYEEEE. J was trimmed by 13 bases and V by 1 base; bases with no gene match: 16. The CDR3 has 16 residues. CDR3 in amino acids: CASSLLRGTRGLEQYF. CDR3 bases: TGTGCCAGCAGCTTGTTGCGCGGGACTAGGGGGTTGGAGCAGTACTTC. The complete variable domain, with remaining parts taken from reference TRBV5-6 and TRBJ2-4, reads DAGVTQSPTHLIKTRGQQVTLRCSPKSGHDTVSWYQQALGQGPQFIFQYYEEEERQRGNFPDRFSGHQFPNYSSELNVNALLLGDSALYLCASSLLRGTRGLEQYFGAGTRLSVL.

As DNA, the CDR3 is TGCAGTGCTTACCGAATAGCGGGTATGGAGACCCAGTACTTC. Its protein is CSAYRIAGMETQYF. The chain employs TRBV20-1 and TRBJ2-7; 7 bases match TRBD2. With the DNA end fitting TRBJ2-5 better, the J assignment may be wrong. The CDR3 consists of 14 residues. Germline CDR1 reads DFQATT; CDR2 reads SNEGSKA (reference sequence).

V and J are TRBV6-5 and TRBJ2-5, with D possibly TRBD1 on 5 matching bases. The V end was cut by 0 bases, the J end by 1 base, with 9 bases between. CDR1 and CDR2 from the germline V gene are MNHEY and SVGAGI. The CDR3 has 15 amino acids. As DNA, the CDR3 is TGTGCCAGCAGTTACTCAGGACACCCCCAAGAGACCCAGTACTTC. As protein: CASSYSGHPQETQYF.

This clonotype was counted between two and nine times. The chain is built from TRBV7-2 and TRBJ2-1, with 7 bases that match TRBD1. V was pared by 5 bases and J by 7 bases, with 17 bases of the junction left unmatched. CDR3 length: 17 residues. Germline V gene sequence: CDR1 SGHTA, CDR2 FQGNSA. CDR3 nucleotides: TGTGCCAGCAGCCCCGAGTACCGTGGAATACAGGGGAATGAGCAGTTCTTC. Its translation: CASSPEYRGIQGNEQFF.

This chain links TRBV11-2 with TRBJ1-1; the D is unclear. CDR3 length equals 14 residues. Germline CDR1 reads SGHAT; CDR2 reads FQNNGV. Between the trimmed V and J ends, which lost 4 bases and 5 bases, there was a span of 14 bases. CDR3 sequence (DNA): TGTGCCAGCAGCTCCACCCAGTACAAGACTGAAGCTTTCTTT. Its protein product is CASSSTQYKTEAFF.

This rearrangement joins TRBV21-1 to TRBJ1-2. TRBV21-1 represents a pseudogene. This CDR3 is built from 14 residues. CDR3 bases: TGTGCCAGCAGCAAAGTTGGTCTTAACTATGGCTACACCTTC. Translated: CASSKVGLNYGYTF.

The gene calls are TRBV29-1 and TRBJ1-2; 12 positions agree with TRBD1. Germline assignment: CDR1 SQVTM and CDR2 ANQGSEA. The CDR3 loop spans 13 amino acids. V gave up 4 bases and J gave up 8 bases; unmatched junction bases: 5. The CDR3 sequence: CSVAGQGAKGYTF. CDR3 DNA sequence: TGCAGCGTTGCGGGACAGGGGGCAAAGGGCTACACCTTC. Combining the CDR3 with reference TRBV29-1 and TRBJ1-2 gives the whole variable domain SAVISQKPSRDICQRGTSLTIQCQVDSQVTMMFWYRQQPGQSLTLIATANQGSEATYESGFVIDKFPISRPNLTFSTLTVSNMSPEDSSIYLCSVAGQGAKGYTFGSGTRLTVV.

For the CDR3, the DNA is TGCAGTGCTTACCGACTAGCGGGTCCCCGTGGGGGCCAGTACTTC. Its translation: CSAYRLAGPRGGQYF. The genes are TRBV20-1 and TRBJ2-7, with 10 nucleotides matching TRBD2. The ends lost 5 bases at V and 10 bases at J; junction bases unmatched: 17. There are 15 residues in the CDR3. In germline, CDR1 is DFQATT, CDR2 SNEGSKA (reference sequence).

The genes are TRBV6-2 or TRBV6-3 and TRBJ1-2; D call uncertain. The CDR3 is made up of 12 amino acids. Germline CDR1 and CDR2: MNHEY and SVGEGT. V was trimmed by 6 bases and J by 8 bases, leaving 13 bases between them. This CDR3 is CASSKSAYGYTF. The CDR3 DNA reads as TGTGCCAGCAGCAAAAGTGCATACGGCTACACCTTC.

The J gene is TRBJ1-5, the V gene TRBV6-4; D possibly corresponds to TRBD1 (5 bases). Trimming stripped 2 bases from V and 2 bases from J, with 7 bases between. Germline CDR1 reads MRHNA; CDR2 reads SNTAGT. The CDR3 runs 14 residues. In DNA, the CDR3 is TGTGCCAGCAGTGACGACAGTGGCAATCAGCCCCAGCATTTT. Its translation is CASSDDSGNQPQHF.